These 24 T cell receptor beta chains came from one sample sequenced in a study of shared clonotypes between healthy human individuals. Profiling relied on immunoSEQ multiplex PCR, and the TCRdb table lists in-frame clones only, not all of them. In the table there are about 2.3 million clones, 85% to 95% of which are singletons. The sequencing input was naive CD4+ T cells from PBMCs. The subset denotes: CD45RA+ positively selected. The source is a young man in good health. Some clones in this sample may be carry-over from other donors' samples.

This chain links TRBV30 with TRBJ2-3, with D possibly TRBD2 on 5 matching bases. The CDR3 consists of 12 residues. Trimming took off 3 bases at V and 8 bases at J, with 12 bases between the two ends. Germline loops: CDR1 GTSNPN, CDR2 SVGIG (reference sequence). The CDR3 coding sequence is TGTGCCTGGAGCCCCCGGGAAAGTACGCAGTATTTT. This gives the protein CAWSPRESTQYF.

Concerning this clone: This sample includes further DNA sequences coding for the same CDR3. This chain uses TRBV28 with TRBJ1-5; D gene uncertain. CDR1 is MDHEN, CDR2 SYDVKM, per germline. The V and J ends lost 7 bases and 0 bases respectively, with 4 bases between them. The CDR3 length is 12 residues. CDR3 bases: TGTGCCAGCACGACTAGCAATCAGCCCCAGCATTTT. Its protein is CASTTSNQPQHF.

The chain carries TRBV5-1 and TRBJ2-7; weak D call: TRBD1 (5 bases). Trimming shortened V by 4 bases and J by 1 base, and 15 bases separated the two germline ends. Germline lookup yields CDR1 SGHRS and CDR2 YFSETQ. CDR3 length: 15 residues. In DNA, the CDR3 is TGCGCCAGCAGCCCACGGACAACCACATCCTACGAGCAGTACTTC. Translation gives CASSPRTTTSYEQYF.

The J gene is TRBJ2-3, the V gene TRBV27, with 11 nucleotides matching TRBD2. After removal of 6 bases from V and 5 bases from J, the junction contained 19 bases not matched to a gene. The CDR3 has 19 residues. Germline V gene lookup returns CDR1 MNHEY and CDR2 SMNVEV (reference sequence). CDR3 nucleotide sequence: TGTGCCAGCAGCCCGACCGACCATCGAGTAGCGGGAGGGCGAGATACGCAGTATTTT. As protein: CASSPTDHRVAGGRDTQYF.

Worth noting for this clone: Other nucleotide sequences from this sample produce the same CDR3. The rearrangement joins TRBV29-1 to TRBJ1-5, with D maybe TRBD1 (5 bases). Germline V gene data show CDR1 as SQVTM and CDR2 as ANQGSEA. The CDR3 extends over 12 amino acids. The V and J ends lost 4 bases and 7 bases respectively, with 11 bases between them. In DNA form, the CDR3 reads TGCAGCGTTGGGGCCCGGGGCCAGCCCCAGCATTTT. This codes for CSVGARGQPQHF.

J is TRBJ2-7 and V is TRBV2; either TRBD1 or TRBD2 may fit D (5 bases each). The germline V gene has CDR1 SNHLY and CDR2 FYNNEI. The CDR3 runs to 16 residues. Between the trimmed V and J ends, which lost 4 bases and 4 bases, there was a span of 20 bases. The CDR3 bases are TGTGCCAGCAGTGCCATCCCGAGGGGTAGCGCTTACGAGCAGTACTTC. It is translated as CASSAIPRGSAYEQYF.

The rearrangement links TRBV27 to TRBJ2-5, with D possibly matching TRBD2 (5 bases). V lost 8 bases, J lost 5 bases, and 12 bases lay in between. The length of the CDR3 is 12 residues. Germline V gene data show CDR1 as MNHEY and CDR2 as SMNVEV (reference sequence). The CDR3 loop is CASGGLWETQYF. As DNA, the CDR3 is TGTGCCAGCGGAGGTTTATGGGAGACCCAGTACTTC.

V and J are TRBV4-2 and TRBJ2-1; D is perhaps TRBD2 (5 bases). CDR3 size: 14 residues. From germline, CDR1 is LGHNA and CDR2 YNFKEQ. V lost 3 bases, J lost 5 bases, and 11 bases lay in between. The CDR3 region has the DNA TGTGCCAGCAGCCAGGTTGCCGGGAACAATGAGCAGTTCTTC. The encoded protein is CASSQVAGNNEQFF.

This clone was counted once. Other DNA sequences of this sample code for an identical CDR3. The CDR3 sequence is CASSPGDTQYF. CDR3 sequence (DNA): TGTGCCAGCAGTCCCGGGGATACGCAGTATTTT. The chain employs TRBV6-6 and TRBJ2-3; D is ambiguous. The CDR3 totals 11 residues. Germline V gene lookup returns CDR1 MNHNY and CDR2 SVGAGI (reference sequence). Trimming removed 5 bases from V and 6 bases from J, with 6 bases in between.

A remark on this clone: Different DNA sequences within this sample yield the same CDR3. The rearrangement links TRBV6-5 to TRBJ2-7, with 9 bases matching TRBD1. CDR3 length equals 13 residues. The J segment lost 3 bases and the V segment lost 5 bases, leaving 2 bases of the junction unmatched. Germline-derived CDR1 and CDR2 are MNHEY and SVGAGI. CDR3 DNA: TGTGCCAGCAGTAGACAGGGGGTCTACGAGCAGTACTTC. Protein sequence: CASSRQGVYEQYF.

As regards this clone: Other DNA sequences within the sample encode an identical CDR3. This chain uses TRBV5-1 with TRBJ2-2; TRBD1 or TRBD2 may be the D gene (5 bases each). The CDR3 extends over 17 amino acids. V was shortened by 0 bases and J by 1 base, with 13 bases between the two germline ends. CDR1 is SGHRS and CDR2 is YFSETQ in the germline V gene. The DNA of the CDR3 is TGCGCCAGCAGCTTGGGCCCTGGGACGGGGAACACCGGGGAGCTGTTTTTT. Translating gives CASSLGPGTGNTGELFF.

The V gene is TRBV2, the J gene TRBJ1-2; the D gene is possibly TRBD1 (5 bases). Trimming took 4 bases from V and 8 from J, leaving 11 bases between them. This CDR3 is built from 12 residues. Germline V lookup: CDR1 SNHLY, CDR2 FYNNEI. The CDR3 loop reads CASSAGVHGYTF. The CDR3, as DNA: TGTGCCAGCAGTGCGGGGGTCCACGGCTACACCTTC.

This rearrangement joins TRBV10-1 to TRBJ2-1, with 10 bases lining up with TRBD1. The length of the CDR3 is 16 residues. In germline, CDR1 is WNHNN, CDR2 SYGVQD (reference sequence). Unmatched junction bases numbered 11, after V lost 5 bases and J lost 7 bases. The chain's CDR3 is CASSQTGTGVRNEQFF. The CDR3 DNA sequence: TGCGCCAGCAGTCAAACCGGGACAGGGGTGAGGAATGAGCAGTTCTTC.

CDR3 DNA: TGTGCCAGCAGCTCCGACCCAGGACGGAGCAACTATGGCTACACCTTC. This encodes CASSSDPGRSNYGYTF. The rearrangement links TRBV5-6 to TRBJ1-2; unclear D gene. In germline, CDR1 is SGHDT, CDR2 YYEEEE. The V gene lost 3 bases and the J gene lost 2 bases, with 17 bases spanning the gap. This CDR3 is 16 amino acids long.

This chain uses TRBV18 with TRBJ2-7; D may be TRBD2 (6 bases). The V and J ends lost 3 bases and 6 bases respectively, with 24 bases between them. The length of the CDR3 is 17 residues. The germline gives CDR1 KGHSH, CDR2 LQKENI. CDR3 amino acids: CASSPPGGASSRGEQYF. DNA of the CDR3: TGTGCCAGCTCACCCCCGGGCGGGGCGTCCTCACGTGGCGAGCAGTACTTC.

This clone appeared a single time. The chain uses TRBV21-1 and TRBJ1-5. TRBV21-1 is marked as a pseudogene. The CDR3 loop spans 13 amino acids. DNA for the CDR3: TGTGCCAGCCCCGGACTGAGCAATCAGCCCCAGCATTTT. Its translation is CASPGLSNQPQHF.

The V and J genes are TRBV19 and TRBJ1-1; 7 positions match TRBD1. The germline V gene encodes CDR1 LNHDA and CDR2 SQIVND (reference sequence). V lost 3 bases and J lost 0; bases outside the gene matches: 19. The length of the CDR3 is 20 residues. In DNA, the CDR3 is TGTGCCAGTAGTATTACTGAAAGAGACAGGGTAATAACCATGAACACTGAAGCTTTCTTT. Amino acids: CASSITERDRVITMNTEAFF.

This chain uses TRBV19 with TRBJ2-7; 7 positions agree with TRBD2. This CDR3 has 15 residues. Germline trimming cut 4 bases from V and 0 bases from J; bases unmatched to any gene: 6. CDR1 is LNHDA and CDR2 is SQIVND in the germline V gene (reference sequence). This CDR3 reads CASSTAGTDSYEQYF. CDR3 coding DNA: TGTGCCAGTAGTACAGCGGGAACCGACTCCTACGAGCAGTACTTC.

This sequence joins TRBV9 and TRBJ2-1; 9 bases align to TRBD1. The length of the CDR3 is 15 residues. CDR1 and CDR2 from the germline V gene are SGDLS and YYNGEE. J lost 7 bases, V lost 3 bases, and 8 bases had no gene match. CDR3 sequence: CASSATGTGKNEQFF. DNA of the CDR3: TGTGCCAGCAGCGCTACCGGGACAGGGAAGAATGAGCAGTTCTTC.

The count of this clone is one. The chain employs TRBV5-1 and TRBJ2-6; D perhaps matches TRBD1 (5 bases). V lost 7 bases and J lost 1, with 9 bases in between. CDR3 length equals 14 residues. Germline-derived CDR1 and CDR2 are SGHRS and YFSETQ. The CDR3 is CASQDRSGANVLTF. CDR3 in DNA: TGCGCCAGCCAAGACAGATCTGGGGCCAACGTCCTGACTTTC.

The chain links TRBV7-2 to TRBJ2-3; perhaps TRBD1 as D (5 bases). This CDR3 has 16 residues. CDR1 and CDR2 from the germline V gene are SGHTA and FQGNSA. Trimming left V 1 base short and J 2 bases short, with 13 bases between. The CDR3 DNA follows: TGTGCCAGCAGCTTAGTTGCCAGGGCTTCCACAGATACGCAGTATTTT. It codes for CASSLVARASTDTQYF. Based on the CDR3 plus reference TRBV7-2 and TRBJ2-3, the full variable domain is GAGVSQSPSNKVTEKGKDVELRCDPISGHTALYWYRQSLGQGLEFLIYFQGNSAPDKSGLPSDRFSAERTGGSVSTLTIQRTQQEDSAVYLCASSLVARASTDTQYFGPGTRLTVL.

This rearrangement joins TRBV18 to TRBJ1-5, with TRBD1 matching over 9 bases. Germline CDR1 and CDR2: KGHSH and LQKENI. This CDR3 has 16 residues. J was trimmed by 3 bases and V by 2 bases; bases with no gene match: 5. CDR3 residues: CASSPGDRDSNQPQHF. DNA of the CDR3: TGTGCCAGCTCACCAGGGGACAGGGACTCCAATCAGCCCCAGCATTTT.

Comments on this clone: Other DNA sequences of this sample code for an identical CDR3. The V and J genes are TRBV7-2 and TRBJ2-1; 11 bases align to TRBD2. The V gene's germline CDR1 is SGHTA and CDR2 FQGNSA. The CDR3 loop spans 15 amino acids. V trimming: 5 bases; J trimming: 3 bases; junction bases outside the gene matches: 3. The CDR3 reads CASSLGLADYNEQFF. DNA of the CDR3: TGTGCCAGCAGCCTGGGACTAGCGGACTACAATGAGCAGTTCTTC.

The genes are TRBV2 and TRBJ2-7, with D possibly TRBD2 on 6 matching bases. V shed 3 bases and J shed 1 base, with 10 bases lying between them. From germline, CDR1 is SNHLY and CDR2 FYNNEI. The CDR3 length is 14 residues. The CDR3, as DNA: TGTGCCAGCAGTGACCTCGGGAGATCCTACGAGCAGTACTTC. It translates to CASSDLGRSYEQYF.